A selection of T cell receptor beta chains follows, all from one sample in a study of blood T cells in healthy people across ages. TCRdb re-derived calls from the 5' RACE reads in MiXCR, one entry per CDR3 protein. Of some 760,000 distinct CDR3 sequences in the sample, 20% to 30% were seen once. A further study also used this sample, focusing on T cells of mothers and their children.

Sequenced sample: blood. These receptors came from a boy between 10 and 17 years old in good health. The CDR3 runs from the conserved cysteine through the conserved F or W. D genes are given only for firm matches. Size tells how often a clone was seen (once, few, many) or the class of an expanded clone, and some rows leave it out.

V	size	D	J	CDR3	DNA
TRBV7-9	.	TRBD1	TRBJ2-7	CATDRGYEQYF	TGTGCCACCGACAGGGGTTACGAGCAGTACTTC
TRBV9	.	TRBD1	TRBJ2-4	CASSNRTGAKNIQYF	TGTGCCAGCAGCAACCGGACAGGGGCCAAAAACATTCAGTACTTC
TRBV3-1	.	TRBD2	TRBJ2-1	CASSQWASGSNEQFF	TGTGCCAGCAGCCAATGGGCTAGCGGGAGCAATGAGCAGTTCTTC
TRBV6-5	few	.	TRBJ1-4	CASSFTGSNEKLFF	TGTGCCAGCAGCTTTACAGGGTCTAATGAAAAACTGTTTTTT
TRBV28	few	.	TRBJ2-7	CASSWGTGNEQYF	TGTGCCAGCAGCTGGGGGACTGGTAACGAGCAGTACTTC
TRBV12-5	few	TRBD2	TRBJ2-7	CASGLTSSYEQYF	TGTGCTAGTGGATTGACTAGCAGCTACGAGCAGTACTTC
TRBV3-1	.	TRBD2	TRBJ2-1	CASSQWLAGGSYNEQFF	TGTGCCAGCAGCCAGTGGCTAGCGGGAGGGAGCTACAATGAGCAGTTCTTC
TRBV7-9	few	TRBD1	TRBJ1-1	CASSLGQGFTEAFF	TGTGCCAGCAGCTTGGGACAGGGATTCACTGAAGCTTTCTTT
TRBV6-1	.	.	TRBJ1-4	CASRPGGGAYEKLFF	TGTGCCAGCAGACCCGGGGGGGGGGCATACGAAAAACTGTTTTTT
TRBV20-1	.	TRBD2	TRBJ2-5	CSAPAGLAGALWKTQYF	TGCAGTGCCCCGGCGGGACTAGCGGGAGCGCTGTGGAAGACCCAGTACTTC
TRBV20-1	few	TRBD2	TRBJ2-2	CSAVGSGVTGELFF	TGCAGTGCAGTGGGTAGCGGGGTCACCGGGGAGCTGTTTTTT
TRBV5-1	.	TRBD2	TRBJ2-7	CASRPVAGGVVEQYF	TGCGCCAGCCGACCTGTGGCGGGGGGCGTTGTCGAGCAGTACTTC
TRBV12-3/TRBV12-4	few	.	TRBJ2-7	CASSPPGAPGEQYF	TGTGCCAGCAGTCCGCCAGGAGCCCCGGGCGAGCAGTACTTC
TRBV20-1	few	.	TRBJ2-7	CSALLASSYEQYF	TGCAGTGCTCTACTAGCTAGCTCCTACGAGCAGTACTTC
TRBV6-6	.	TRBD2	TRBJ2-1	CASSYSSGYGQFF	TGTGCCAGCAGTTACTCTAGCGGGTATGGGCAGTTCTTC
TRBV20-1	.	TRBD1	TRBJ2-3	CSARADRGADTQYF	TGCAGTGCTAGAGCGGACAGGGGCGCAGATACGCAGTATTTT
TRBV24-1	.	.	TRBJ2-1	CATSDWDMTHNEQFF	TGTGCCACCAGTGATTGGGACATGACCCACAATGAGCAGTTCTTC